This TCR beta chain was captured in a study of cytomegalovirus exposure and HLA in healthy donors. The data were produced by immunoSEQ multiplex PCR, yet TCRdb's version contains in-frame clones alone and is incomplete. The table includes 150,000 to 200,000 clones, about 83% detected once. Sequencing was performed on PBMCs. This clonotype was obtained from a woman in her twenties or thirties in good health and CMV-seronegative.

CDR3 protein: CASSSWTGSYNEQFF. CDR3 sequence (DNA): TGTGCCAGCAGTTCCTGGACAGGCTCCTACAATGAGCAGTTCTTC. The V and J genes are TRBV6-5 and TRBJ2-1, with TRBD1 matching over 7 bases. In germline, CDR1 is MNHEY, CDR2 SVGAGI. V shed 4 bases, J shed 0 bases, and the junction held 3 bases outside the gene matches. The CDR3 runs 15 residues.